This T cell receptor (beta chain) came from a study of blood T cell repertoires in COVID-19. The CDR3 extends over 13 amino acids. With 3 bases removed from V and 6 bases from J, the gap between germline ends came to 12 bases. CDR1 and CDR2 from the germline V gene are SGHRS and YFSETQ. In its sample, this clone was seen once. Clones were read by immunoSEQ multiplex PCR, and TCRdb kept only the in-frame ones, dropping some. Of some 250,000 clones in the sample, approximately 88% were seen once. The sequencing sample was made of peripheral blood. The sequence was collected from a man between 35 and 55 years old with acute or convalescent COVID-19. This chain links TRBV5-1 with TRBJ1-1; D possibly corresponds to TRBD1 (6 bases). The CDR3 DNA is TGCGCCAGCAGCTCCGACAGGTCCCCTGAAGCTTTCTTT. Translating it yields CASSSDRSPEAFF.